The clone carrying this T cell receptor (beta chain) has a handful of counts. This CDR3 has 17 residues. V was clipped by 4 bases and J by 4 bases; unmatched bases: 9. The germline CDR1 and CDR2 sequences are SGHRS and YFSETQ. The data stem from a study of siplizumab effects on memory and regulatory T cells. Sequenced by immunoSEQ multiplex PCR; TCRdb stores in-frame clones only, minus some. The sample consists of about 100,000 clones, 92% of them appearing once. The chain is built from TRBV5-1 and TRBJ2-6; 9 bases align to TRBD1. The clonotype originates from a human donor in good health. Material for sequencing was Tregs sorted from blood. The CDR3 DNA is TGCGCCAGCAGCCCGTCCCGGGACAGGGCCGGGGCCAACGTCCTGACTTTC. This sequence encodes CASSPSRDRAGANVLTF.